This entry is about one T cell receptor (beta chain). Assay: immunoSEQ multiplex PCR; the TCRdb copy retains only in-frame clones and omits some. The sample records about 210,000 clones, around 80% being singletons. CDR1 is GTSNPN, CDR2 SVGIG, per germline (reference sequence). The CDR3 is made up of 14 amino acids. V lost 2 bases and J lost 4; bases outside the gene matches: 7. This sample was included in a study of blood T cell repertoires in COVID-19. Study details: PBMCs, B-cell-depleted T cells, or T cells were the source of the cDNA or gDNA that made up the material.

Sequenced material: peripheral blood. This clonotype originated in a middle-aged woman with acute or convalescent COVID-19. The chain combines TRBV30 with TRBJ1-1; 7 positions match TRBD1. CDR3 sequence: CAWSLLTGITEAFF. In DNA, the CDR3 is TGTGCCTGGAGTCTACTGACAGGGATCACTGAAGCTTTCTTT.